The table lists the clone carrying this T cell receptor beta chain with many counts. The antigen is unknown. Time point denoted: newly diagnosed GD, antithyroid drugs for less than 3 months. The TCR library was made from RNA extracted from PBMCs. The data are from a study of regulatory T cells in long-lasting Graves disease. Study-level results: Persistent disease preferred TRBV28, TRBJ1-2 and TRBJ2-5; new disease, TRBV20-1 and TRBJ2-1.

From germline, CDR1 is SGHVS and CDR2 FNYEAQ. V dropped 0 bases and J dropped 3 bases, with 12 bases sitting between them. The CDR3 is made up of 15 amino acids. TCR beta libraries were built with iRepertoire HTBI primers and Arm-PCR of CDR3 regions. TCRdb reprocessed the multiplex PCR reads via MiXCR and lists one record per CDR3 protein. The sample consists of about 560,000 distinct CDR3 sequences, about 16% of them appearing once. This sample also appeared in a second study, on T cells in Graves' hyperthyroidism and ophthalmopathy. That study reports: Separation of ophthalmopathy from stable hyperthyroidism was achieved by a 13 V-J model.

The specimen was peripheral blood mononuclear cells (PBMCs), collected at new diagnosis, from a patient treated with antithyroid drugs. The sequence was collected from a man younger than 35 with Graves disease. The chain joins TRBV7-6 to TRBJ2-7; D gene ambiguous. CDR3 nucleotide sequence: TGTGCCAGCAGCTTAGCGATGGGCCCCAACTACGAGCAGTACTTC. Amino acids: CASSLAMGPNYEQYF.